Sequencing of this T cell receptor (beta chain) was carried out in a study of blood T cell repertoires in COVID-19. Looking at the study overall: Acute-phase and convalescent COVID-19 samples originated in the United States, Italy and Spain. T cells, B-cell-depleted T cells, or PBMCs supplied cDNA or gDNA.

J gave up 0 bases and V 2 bases, and 11 bases lay outside the gene matches. In germline, CDR1 is SGHAT, CDR2 FQNNGV. This CDR3 region has 18 residues. In the original analysis: Estimated nucleated cell counts came from reference gene primer amplification. The repertoire was sequenced with immunoSEQ multiplex PCR; TCRdb's copy has only in-frame clones and lacks some. V and J calls plus clone size are reproduced from that table; the DNA served to infer D and trimming. The sample lists hundreds of thousands of clones, 86% occurring once. Material for sequencing was peripheral blood. This sequence originates from a woman aged 25 to 39 with active or convalescent COVID-19. The chain has TRBV11-2 and TRBJ2-5; TRBD1 matches at 8 bases. CDR3 residues: CASSLLLTGQEYQETQYF. Written as DNA, the CDR3 is TGTGCCAGCAGCTTACTACTTACGGGACAGGAGTACCAAGAGACCCAGTACTTC.